The 30 T cell receptor beta chains below all came from one sample that was sequenced in a study of CD8 T cells in ankylosing spondylitis. Via MiXCR, TCRdb re-called the 5' RACE reads, giving one row per CDR3 protein. The sample contains about 110,000 distinct CDR3 sequences, around 24% of which appear only once. The sample was synovial fluid, either unsorted or a sorted T cell fraction (not recorded which). All receptors derive from a male donor with ankylosing spondylitis.

The chain is built from TRBV20-1 and TRBJ2-3; D gene unclear. This CDR3 has 13 residues. Germline-derived CDR1 and CDR2 are DFQATT and SNEGSKA (reference sequence). The V end was cut by 0 bases, the J end by 2 bases, with 6 bases between. CDR3 loop: CSARDVPTDTQYF. The DNA for the CDR3 is TGCAGTGCTAGAGACGTACCCACAGATACGCAGTATTTT.

V is TRBV15 and J is TRBJ1-5; TRBD1 matches 9 bases. This CDR3 has 15 amino acids. J gave up 1 base and V 5 bases, and 3 bases lay outside the gene matches. Per the germline V gene, CDR1 is LNHNV and CDR2 is YYDKDF (reference sequence). The CDR3 protein is CATSVGQGSNQPQHF. For the CDR3, the DNA is TGTGCCACCAGCGTCGGACAGGGGAGCAATCAGCCCCAGCATTTT.

This clonotype was recorded at least ten times. The chain joins TRBV29-1 to TRBJ2-1, with D possibly matching TRBD1 (6 bases). The V end lost 6 bases, the J end lost 5 bases, and 17 bases lay between the germline ends. Germline CDR1 reads SQVTM; CDR2 reads ANQGSEA. The CDR3 loop spans 14 amino acids. The CDR3 here is CSVRQDQMDNEQFF. DNA of the CDR3: TGCAGCGTCCGACAGGATCAAATGGACAATGAGCAGTTCTTC.

This clonotype was seen a few times. The chain is built from TRBV20-1 and TRBJ2-7; possibly TRBD2 for D (5 bases). Deletions cut 1 base from V and 3 bases from J, with 10 bases between. The V gene's germline CDR1 is DFQATT and CDR2 SNEGSKA (reference sequence). This CDR3 has 13 amino acids. The CDR3 spells CSARASRDYEQYF. In DNA form, the CDR3 reads TGCAGTGCTAGAGCTTCCCGGGACTACGAGCAGTACTTC.

This rearrangement joins TRBV19 to TRBJ1-1; no clear D. Per germline, CDR1 LNHDA and CDR2 SQIVND (reference sequence). Trimming left V 5 bases short and J 3 bases short, with 13 bases between. CDR3 length: 14 residues. Written as DNA, the CDR3 is TGTGCCAGTAGTTTGTTGGGTCTGGACACTGAAGCTTTCTTT. Translating it yields CASSLLGLDTEAFF.

This clonotype was counted only a few times. The CDR3 region is CASSSRTARAYNEQFF. The CDR3 region has the DNA TGCGCCAGCAGCTCCCGGACAGCCCGTGCCTACAATGAGCAGTTCTTC. V is TRBV5-1 and J is TRBJ2-1, with a tentative D call TRBD1 (6 bases). The CDR3 is made up of 16 amino acids. Trimming left V 3 bases short and J 2 bases short, with 15 bases between. Per germline, CDR1 SGHRS and CDR2 YFSETQ.

V gene TRBV12-3 or TRBV12-4 combines with J gene TRBJ1-5; D unclear. Trimming left V 6 bases short and J 6 bases short, with 15 bases between. The CDR3 is 14 amino acids. The CDR3 DNA follows: TGTGCCAGCAGCCCCCCCATCCGGGGTCAGCCCCAGCATTTT. It codes for CASSPPIRGQPQHF.

The chain employs TRBV12-3 or TRBV12-4 and TRBJ2-2; 8 positions agree with TRBD2. Losses at the gene ends were 5 bases for V and 5 bases for J; bases not matched to a gene: 4. This CDR3 spans 14 amino acids. CDR3 DNA: TGTGCCAGCAGTGTTAGCGGGAATACCGGGGAGCTGTTTTTT. It is translated as CASSVSGNTGELFF.

The chain links TRBV11-1 to TRBJ2-2; 12 bases agree with TRBD2. Trimming at V came to 8 bases and at J to 6 bases, leaving 7 bases not matched to a gene. This CDR3 contains 15 residues. Germline lookup yields CDR1 SGHAT and CDR2 FQDESV (reference sequence). The CDR3 loop reads CASETSGSLSGELFF. CDR3 coding DNA: TGTGCCAGCGAGACTAGCGGGAGTTTGTCCGGGGAGCTGTTTTTT. The variable domain in full, completed from reference TRBV11-1 and TRBJ2-2, reads EAEVAQSPRYKITEKSQAVAFWCDPISGHATLYWYRQILGQGPELLVQFQDESVVDDSQLPKDRFSAERLKGVDSTLKIQPAELGDSAMYLCASETSGSLSGELFFGEGSRLTVL.

The sample holds many counts of this clonotype. V usage is TRBV7-9 and J usage is TRBJ1-5, with D uncertain. The germline gives CDR1 SEHNR, CDR2 FQNEAQ (reference sequence). V was trimmed by 4 bases and J by 7 bases, leaving 11 bases between them. The CDR3 consists of 13 residues. The CDR3 reads CASSSGREQPQHF. The CDR3, as DNA: TGTGCCAGCAGCTCGGGCCGGGAACAGCCCCAGCATTTT.

This chain links TRBV24-1 with TRBJ2-6; 12 bases align to TRBD1. The junction had 2 bases not matched to a gene; V was cut back by 4 bases and J by 2 bases. Per the germline V gene, CDR1 is KGHDR and CDR2 is SFDVKD. The CDR3 has 17 residues. The CDR3 DNA reads as TGTGCCACCAGTGAGGGACAGGGGGCGCCTGGGGCCAACGTCCTGACTTTC. Protein product: CATSEGQGAPGANVLTF.

This clonotype was found a few times. This CDR3 reads CAISDPGRGGTDTQYF. The CDR3 DNA follows: TGTGCCATCAGTGACCCTGGGAGGGGAGGGACAGATACGCAGTATTTT. The chain carries TRBV10-3 and TRBJ2-3, with 7 positions matching TRBD2. The CDR3 is 16 residues long. Unmatched junction bases numbered 9, after V lost 3 bases and J lost 3 bases. The V gene's germline CDR1 is ENHRY and CDR2 SYGVKD.

J is TRBJ1-6 and V is TRBV19; D uncertain. Trimming cost V 6 bases and J 0 bases, with 12 bases left between them. This CDR3 has 16 amino acids. CDR1 and CDR2 (germline): LNHDA, SQIVND (reference sequence). CDR3 protein: CASSTTPSSYNSPLHF. The DNA for the CDR3 is TGTGCCAGTAGCACAACCCCGAGCTCCTATAATTCACCCCTCCACTTT.

This clonotype has ten or more counts. The V and J genes are TRBV5-1 and TRBJ2-3; D gene ambiguous. Deletions cut 4 bases from V and 1 base from J, with 10 bases between. CDR1 is SGHRS and CDR2 is YFSETQ in the germline V gene. The CDR3 has 14 amino acids. The CDR3 sequence is CASSGSGRTDTQYF. The CDR3 bases are TGCGCCAGCAGCGGATCGGGTCGCACAGATACGCAGTATTTT.

The chain uses TRBV10-3 and TRBJ2-5; D remains ambiguous. There are 15 residues in the CDR3. The V gene lost 7 bases and the J gene lost 5 bases, with 20 bases spanning the gap. Germline loops: CDR1 ENHRY, CDR2 SYGVKD. The CDR3 region has the DNA TGTGCCATCATGGACGGTGGCGATGAGTGGGAGACCCAGTACTTC. Its protein product is CAIMDGGDEWETQYF.

This clonotype was recorded a few times. The chain links TRBV20-1 to TRBJ1-5, with D possibly TRBD1 on 6 matching bases. Trimming took 5 bases from V and 0 from J, leaving 20 bases between them. The germline gives CDR1 DFQATT, CDR2 SNEGSKA (reference sequence). The CDR3 is 17 amino acids. CDR3 coding DNA: TGCAGTGCTTTGAGGGGGGTACAAACTTATAGCAATCAGCCCCAGCATTTT. It translates to CSALRGVQTYSNQPQHF.

There are many counts of this clonotype. V gene TRBV20-1 combines with J gene TRBJ1-5, with 10 nucleotides matching TRBD1. CDR1 DFQATT and CDR2 SNEGSKA come from the germline V gene (reference sequence). With 1 base clipped from V and 0 bases from J, the junction kept 6 bases outside the gene matches. CDR3 length: 17 residues. The CDR3 sequence is CSARGQGAVYSNQPQHF. The CDR3 region has the DNA TGCAGTGCTAGAGGACAGGGGGCCGTATATAGCAATCAGCCCCAGCATTTT.

This clonotype was detected a few times. V usage is TRBV30 and J usage is TRBJ2-1; TRBD1 matches 7 bases. The CDR3 covers 16 residues. The junction had 14 bases not matched to a gene; V was cut back by 3 bases and J by 6 bases. Germline V CDR1 and CDR2: GTSNPN, SVGIG (reference sequence). In DNA, the CDR3 is TGTGCCTGGAGCTTACAGGGGAAAGGGGAAGTCAATGAGCAGTTCTTC. The encoded protein is CAWSLQGKGEVNEQFF.

DNA for the CDR3: TGCGCCAGCAGCCGGATTTTACAGGCCGACTACGAGCAGTACGTC. Translating gives CASSRILQADYEQYV. The genes are TRBV4-1 and TRBJ2-7; possible D gene TRBD1, 5 bases. CDR3 length: 15 residues. With 4 bases removed from V and 3 bases from J, the gap between germline ends came to 16 bases. The V gene's germline CDR1 is MGHRA and CDR2 YSYEKL.

This clonotype was counted once. The rearrangement links TRBV4-2 to TRBJ2-2, with 8 nucleotides matching TRBD2. V lost 4 bases to trimming and J lost 4 bases; unmatched junction nucleotides: 8. Germline-derived CDR1 and CDR2 are LGHNA and YNFKEQ. This CDR3 is 16 amino acids long. This chain's CDR3 is CASSPSGGLSTGELFF. DNA of the CDR3: TGTGCCAGCAGCCCCTCGGGGGGGTTGAGCACCGGGGAGCTGTTTTTT.

This clonotype was counted a few times. The chain joins TRBV9 to TRBJ1-2; D gene uncertain. The CDR3 is 14 amino acids. Germline CDR1 and CDR2: SGDLS and YYNGEE. The V and J ends lost 0 bases and 7 bases respectively, with 13 bases between them. Written as DNA, the CDR3 is TGTGCCAGCAGCGTAGATGCGGTTACCAGTGGCTACACCTTC. It yields the protein CASSVDAVTSGYTF.

This clonotype was recorded many times. The rearrangement links TRBV20-1 to TRBJ2-2; possibly TRBD2 for D (5 bases). V was pared by 1 base and J by 9 bases, with 9 bases between. The CDR3 contains 12 residues. Germline CDR1 and CDR2: DFQATT and SNEGSKA (reference sequence). As DNA, the CDR3 is TGCAGTGCTAGAGGAGGGTCTAGGGAGCTGTTTTTT. Translation: CSARGGSRELFF.

Details on this clonotype: The junction shows a germline mismatch at one end, possibly a read error. The rearrangement uses TRBV10-3 and TRBJ1-6; possible D gene TRBD1, 5 bases. Germline CDR1 reads ENHRY; CDR2 reads SYGVKD. The CDR3 covers 13 residues. CDR3 nucleotides: TGTGCCATCTGTGAGCAGGGTAATTCACCCCTCCACTTT. Its translation is CAICEQGNSPLHF.

The rearrangement joins TRBV5-1 to TRBJ2-5, with 7 bases aligning to TRBD1. J gave up 3 bases and V 2 bases, and 4 bases lay outside the gene matches. Germline CDR1 SGHRS, CDR2 YFSETQ. This CDR3 region has 14 residues. The CDR3 nucleotides are TGCGCCAGCAGCTTCTACAGGGGCGAAGAGACCCAGTACTTC. Translating gives CASSFYRGEETQYF.

Many counts were recorded for this clonotype. The V and J genes are TRBV14 and TRBJ2-5; 9 bases match TRBD2. The trim removed 5 bases at V and 5 bases at J, leaving 6 bases unmatched. The germline V gene encodes CDR1 SGHDN and CDR2 FVKESK. The CDR3 length is 14 residues. CDR3 loop: CASSSLAGVETQYF. The CDR3 bases are TGTGCCAGCAGCTCCTTAGCGGGAGTGGAGACCCAGTACTTC.

V usage is TRBV7-2 and J usage is TRBJ2-3; no definite D call. Trimming removed 5 bases at V and 5 bases at J, with 11 bases between. In germline, CDR1 is SGHTA, CDR2 FQGNSA. The CDR3 consists of 13 residues. The CDR3 sequence: CASSPYRRDTQYF. CDR3 bases: TGTGCCAGCAGCCCCTACCGGAGAGATACGCAGTATTTT.

This clonotype was detected many times. Relative to the germline gene, one junction end is altered; a read error may explain this. V usage is TRBV24-1 and J usage is TRBJ2-1, with D perhaps TRBD2 (6 bases). The germline gives CDR1 KGHDR, CDR2 SFDVKD. This CDR3 has 15 amino acids. The CDR3 bases are TGTGCCACCAGTGCTTTGGGCGGGGAATACAATGAGCAGTTCTTC. Amino acid sequence: CATSALGGEYNEQFF.

This clonotype was recorded at least ten times. The chain employs TRBV7-9 and TRBJ2-5; 7 bases align to TRBD2. Trimming took 2 bases from V and 3 from J; bases not matched to a gene: 6. The CDR3 has 15 amino acids. Per the germline V gene, CDR1 is SEHNR and CDR2 is FQNEAQ (reference sequence). This chain's CDR3 is CASSLRMGGEETQYF. The CDR3 DNA follows: TGTGCCAGCAGCTTAAGAATGGGGGGGGAAGAGACCCAGTACTTC.

The rearrangement links TRBV12-3 or TRBV12-4 to TRBJ1-5; 10 bases are shared with TRBD1. V dropped 6 bases and J dropped 0; count of bases not matched to a gene: 8. This CDR3 comprises 17 residues. The CDR3 nucleotides read TGTGCCAGCAGCTCGGGACAGGGGCTGGTTAGCAATCAGCCCCAGCATTTT. Protein: CASSSGQGLVSNQPQHF.

Ten or more counts support this clonotype. The V and J genes are TRBV2 and TRBJ2-7; D gene unclear. Germline V CDR1 and CDR2: SNHLY, FYNNEI. This CDR3 has 14 residues. V lost 2 bases and J 0 bases, leaving 8 bases between the germline ends. The CDR3 DNA sequence: TGTGCCAGCAGTGAATATGGTGCCTCCTACGAGCAGTACTTC. Translated, it gives CASSEYGASYEQYF.